Each of the 32 T cell receptor beta chains below was sequenced from the same sample in a study of neurological immune-mediated disorders. The time point here: longitudinal time-point 2. TCRdb reprocessed the 5' RACE reads via MiXCR and lists one record per CDR3 protein. This sample has fewer than 70,000 distinct CDR3 sequences, with around 9.7% found just once. Sequencing used PBMCs. The receptors were sampled from a man aged 25-45 years in good health.

Worth noting for this clonotype: This may come from a read error, since a much larger clone is one base off. The V gene is TRBV27, the J gene TRBJ2-7; TRBD2 agrees at 9 bases. V trimming: 2 bases; J trimming: 5 bases; junction bases outside the gene matches: 7. This CDR3 has 15 amino acids. Germline loops: CDR1 MNHEY, CDR2 SMNVEV (reference sequence). DNA for the CDR3: TGTGCCAGCAGTTTAGGGACTAGCTGGAATGACGAGCAGTACTTC. Its protein is CASSLGTSWNDEQYF.

In its sample, this clonotype was seen once. The V call is TRBV20-1, the J call TRBJ2-7, with a tentative D call TRBD2 (6 bases). The CDR3 length is 16 residues. Germline V gives CDR1 DFQATT, CDR2 SNEGSKA (reference sequence). Trimming removed 6 bases at V and 4 bases at J, with 25 bases between. The CDR3 nucleotides are TGCAGTGCCGAGGTCCTAGCGCAACATGGGGGGTACGAGCAGTACTTC. It encodes CSAEVLAQHGGYEQYF.

The table lists this clonotype with many counts. The chain uses TRBV24-1 and TRBJ2-3; D perhaps matches TRBD2 (6 bases). V lost 6 bases and J lost 0, with 6 bases in between. Germline V gives CDR1 KGHDR, CDR2 SFDVKD. This CDR3 is built from 13 residues. This chain's CDR3 is CATSRGSTDTQYF. CDR3 nucleotide sequence: TGTGCCACCAGTCGGGGGAGCACAGATACGCAGTATTTT.

This clonotype was counted ten times or more. This chain uses TRBV5-1 with TRBJ1-2; possibly TRBD1 for D (6 bases). Germline-derived CDR1 and CDR2 are SGHRS and YFSETQ. Trimming left V 8 bases short and J 4 bases short, with 21 bases between. The CDR3 length is 15 residues. This CDR3 reads CASRLTRTDLYGYTF. The CDR3 nucleotides are TGCGCCAGTCGGCTAACTAGGACAGATCTCTATGGCTACACCTTC.

Regarding this clonotype: Just one base apart from a much larger clone, this may be a read error. The V call is TRBV5-5, the J call TRBJ2-3; 8 bases line up with TRBD2. The CDR3 extends over 16 amino acids. J lost 2 bases, V lost 0 bases, and 5 bases had no gene match. In germline, CDR1 is SGHKS, CDR2 YYEKEE (reference sequence). CDR3 sequence: CASSLVGRADTDTQYF. DNA for the CDR3: TGTGCCAGCAGCTTGGTCGGGAGGGCCGACACAGATACGCAGTATTTT.

This clonotype appeared many times. The chain couples TRBV6-5 to TRBJ1-4, with D uncertain. The V and J ends lost 6 bases and 8 bases respectively, with 22 bases between them. Germline CDR1 MNHEY, CDR2 SVGAGI. CDR3 length: 16 amino acids. The CDR3 nucleotides read TGTGCCAGCAGACGTTCTGGGCCGGCTCCTTTGGAAAAACTGTTTTTT. Its protein is CASRRSGPAPLEKLFF.

This clonotype was seen at least ten times. The J gene is TRBJ2-3, the V gene TRBV20-1; a weak D match, TRBD2 (7 bases). The germline gives CDR1 DFQATT, CDR2 SNEGSKA (reference sequence). Deletions cut 3 bases from V and 4 bases from J, with 14 bases between. There are 14 residues in the CDR3. DNA for the CDR3: TGCAGTGCTAGGAGGGGGGAGGGCCCAGATACGCAGTATTTT. Amino acid sequence: CSARRGEGPDTQYF.

This clonotype was counted at least ten times. The chain carries TRBV4-2 and TRBJ1-1; perhaps TRBD1 as D (5 bases). The ends were cut back, 4 bases at V and 0 bases at J, with 15 bases in the middle. The CDR3 runs to 16 residues. Germline CDR1 LGHNA, CDR2 YNFKEQ. The CDR3 sequence: CASSRDQGTLNTEAFF. The CDR3 DNA follows: TGTGCCAGCAGCCGAGACCAGGGCACACTGAACACTGAAGCTTTCTTT.

This clonotype appeared many times. This chain connects TRBV10-3 to TRBJ1-5; 11 bases line up with TRBD1. Losses at the gene ends were 0 bases for V and 6 bases for J; bases not matched to a gene: 4. Looked up from germline, CDR1 is ENHRY and CDR2 is SYGVKD. The CDR3 length is 16 residues. The CDR3 bases are TGTGCCATCAGTGAGTCTACCGGGACAGGGGGTCAGCCCCAGCATTTT. The encoded protein is CAISESTGTGGQPQHF.

This clonotype was detected ten times or more. V gene TRBV4-1 combines with J gene TRBJ1-4; D is unresolved. The germline V gene has CDR1 MGHRA and CDR2 YSYEKL. The CDR3 sequence is 14 residues long. V was pared by 4 bases and J by 6 bases, with 12 bases between. CDR3 DNA sequence: TGCGCCAGCAGCCCCCAGGAAGGAGATGAAAAACTGTTTTTT. It specifies CASSPQEGDEKLFF.

By proportion, this clonotype is medium-sized. The chain carries TRBV13 and TRBJ2-1, with TRBD2 matching over 9 bases. CDR1 and CDR2 from the germline V gene are PRHDT and FYEKMQ (reference sequence). The CDR3 is made up of 16 amino acids. Losses at the gene ends were 2 bases for V and 4 bases for J; bases not matched to a gene: 6. CDR3 DNA sequence: TGTGCCAGCAGCTTATACGCGGGAGGGCCTTACAATGAGCAGTTCTTC. It is translated as CASSLYAGGPYNEQFF.

This clonotype was seen at least ten times. The chain recombines TRBV9 with TRBJ2-7, with 8 nucleotides matching TRBD2. Germline CDR1 and CDR2: SGDLS and YYNGEE. The CDR3 consists of 16 residues. Trimming at V came to 0 bases and at J to 0 bases, leaving 5 bases not matched to a gene. The CDR3 is CASSVDGRVLSYEQYF. The CDR3 coding sequence is TGTGCCAGCAGCGTAGACGGGAGGGTCCTCTCCTACGAGCAGTACTTC.

This clonotype was recorded many times. V and J are TRBV2 and TRBJ1-2; TRBD1 matches 9 bases. The CDR3 extends over 19 amino acids. Germline assignment: CDR1 SNHLY and CDR2 FYNNEI. Losses at the gene ends were 2 bases for V and 6 bases for J; bases not matched to a gene: 19. CDR3 residues: CASSETPLVAGQGGDGYTF. The CDR3 nucleotides are TGTGCCAGCAGTGAAACCCCGTTGGTTGCGGGACAGGGTGGCGATGGCTACACCTTC. Based on the CDR3 plus reference TRBV2 and TRBJ1-2, the full variable domain is EPEVTQTPSHQVTQMGQEVILRCVPISNHLYFYWYRQILGQKVEFLVSFYNNEISEKSEIFDDQFSVERPDGSNFTLKIRSTKLEDSAMYFCASSETPLVAGQGGDGYTFGSGTRLTVV.

This clonotype was found many times. The CDR3 nucleotides read TGCAGTGCCCCTGGGCCCAACACCTACGAGCAGTACTTC. It yields the protein CSAPGPNTYEQYF. This chain connects TRBV20-1 to TRBJ2-7; the D is unclear. The CDR3 length is 13 residues. Trimming left V 6 bases short and J 2 bases short, with 14 bases between. Per germline, CDR1 DFQATT and CDR2 SNEGSKA (reference sequence).

The sample holds many counts of this clonotype. The chain couples TRBV6-6 to TRBJ2-1; the D is unclear. Germline V lookup: CDR1 MNHNY, CDR2 SVGAGI (reference sequence). There are 13 residues in the CDR3. V was trimmed by 1 base and J by 7 bases, leaving 8 bases between them. The DNA of the CDR3 is TGTGCCAGCAGTTACTTTAGGGATAATGAGCAGTTCTTC. It specifies CASSYFRDNEQFF.

This clonotype has at least ten counts. V is TRBV5-1 and J is TRBJ2-1; 9 nucleotides align to TRBD2. Per germline, CDR1 SGHRS and CDR2 YFSETQ. The CDR3 contains 17 residues. The V and J ends lost 0 bases and 3 bases, in that order; junction bases with no gene match: 7. CDR3 coding DNA: TGCGCCAGCAGCTTGGCCGGAGGGACTAGCAGCTACAATGAGCAGTTCTTC. Residues: CASSLAGGTSSYNEQFF.

The chain couples TRBV20-1 to TRBJ2-1; 12 bases fit TRBD2. The CDR3 sequence is 17 residues long. The germline V gene has CDR1 DFQATT and CDR2 SNEGSKA (reference sequence). Trimming took 6 bases from V and 3 from J; bases not matched to a gene: 12. CDR3 DNA sequence: TGCAGTGCCCGAGGTCAATTGACTAGCGGGAGCTACAATGAGCAGTTCTTC. Its translation is CSARGQLTSGSYNEQFF.

There are many counts of this clonotype. V gene TRBV6-5 combines with J gene TRBJ2-7; a weak D match, TRBD2 (6 bases). The V gene lost 7 bases and the J gene lost 1 base, with 17 bases spanning the gap. The germline V gene encodes CDR1 MNHEY and CDR2 SVGAGI. This CDR3 has 15 residues. CDR3 loop: CASTSAGTSSYEQYF. Written as DNA, the CDR3 is TGTGCCAGCACTTCCGCCGGGACTTCATCCTACGAGCAGTACTTC.

This clonotype was counted ten times or more. The rearrangement links TRBV5-1 to TRBJ2-5; 13 nucleotides agree with TRBD2. CDR3 length: 15 amino acids. CDR1 is SGHRS and CDR2 is YFSETQ in the germline V gene. The J segment lost 5 bases and the V segment lost 2 bases, leaving 3 bases of the junction unmatched. CDR3 nucleotides: TGCGCCAGCAGCTTACTAGCGGGAGGGCTGGAGACCCAGTACTTC. Its protein is CASSLLAGGLETQYF.

This clonotype was seen repeatedly, ten times or more. The chain combines TRBV7-9 with TRBJ1-1; TRBD1 might be the D (6 bases). The germline CDR1 and CDR2 sequences are SEHNR and FQNEAQ (reference sequence). V lost 3 bases to trimming and J lost 2 bases, with 13 bases between them. This CDR3 contains 15 residues. The CDR3 is CASSFRGQLNTEAFF. The CDR3 coding sequence is TGTGCCAGCAGCTTCCGGGGGCAGCTTAACACTGAAGCTTTCTTT. Together with reference TRBV7-9 and TRBJ1-1, the CDR3 gives the full variable domain: DTGVSQNPRHKITKRGQNVTFRCDPISEHNRLYWYRQTLGQGPEFLTYFQNEAQLEKSRLLSDRFSAERPKGSFSTLEIQRTEQGDSAMYLCASSFRGQLNTEAFFGQGTRLTVV.

This clonotype appeared many times. V gene TRBV20-1 combines with J gene TRBJ2-7; unclear D gene. Trimming shortened V by 6 bases and J by 4 bases, and 13 bases separated the two germline ends. Per germline, CDR1 DFQATT and CDR2 SNEGSKA (reference sequence). The CDR3 has 12 residues. The CDR3 DNA follows: TGCAGTGCCCGTGGGGTTCCATACGAGCAGTACTTC. Amino acid sequence: CSARGVPYEQYF.

This clonotype was seen many times. J is TRBJ1-6 and V is TRBV18; a possible D gene is TRBD1 (6 bases). Trimming shortened V by 4 bases and J by 5 bases, and 15 bases separated the two germline ends. The CDR3 runs to 16 residues. Germline CDR1 is KGHSH and CDR2 is LQKENI. CDR3 sequence: CASSLLGQYDNSPLHF. The CDR3 coding sequence is TGTGCCAGCTCACTACTCGGACAGTACGATAATTCACCCCTCCACTTT.

This clonotype has at least ten counts. The chain joins TRBV15 to TRBJ1-6, with TRBD1 matching 7 bases. CDR1 is LNHNV and CDR2 is YYDKDF in the germline V gene (reference sequence). This CDR3 comprises 16 residues. V lost 3 bases and J lost 4; bases outside the gene matches: 6. The CDR3 DNA reads as TGTGCCACCAGCAGCTCGGGGACAGCATATAATTCACCCCTCCACTTT. Amino acids: CATSSSGTAYNSPLHF.

This clonotype has at least ten counts. The V gene is TRBV7-2, the J gene TRBJ2-7, with TRBD2 matching 11 bases. V gave up 1 base and J gave up 7 bases; unmatched junction bases: 18. This CDR3 is built from 19 residues. The germline CDR1 and CDR2 sequences are SGHTA and FQGNSA. The CDR3 coding sequence is TGTGCCAGCAGCTTAGGGCCACCCCCTACTAGCGGGAGCATCTGGGAGCAGTACTTC. It translates to CASSLGPPPTSGSIWEQYF.

This clonotype has ten or more counts. V and J are TRBV7-7 and TRBJ2-7; D may be TRBD1 (5 bases). Germline V lookup: CDR1 SSHAT, CDR2 FNYEAQ (reference sequence). V was shortened by 0 bases and J by 6 bases, with 9 bases between the two germline ends. The CDR3 extends over 13 amino acids. DNA for the CDR3: TGTGCCAGCAGCTTAGCTGGCCAGGGCGAGCAGTACTTC. Its protein is CASSLAGQGEQYF.

This clonotype was detected many times. CDR3 protein: CASSLGQTGANVLTF. DNA of the CDR3: TGCGCCAGCAGCTTGGGGCAGACTGGGGCCAACGTCCTGACTTTC. The chain carries TRBV5-1 and TRBJ2-6; D not resolved. Per germline, CDR1 SGHRS and CDR2 YFSETQ. V was cut by 0 bases and J by 2 bases, with 6 bases left in between. This CDR3 comprises 15 residues.

There are many counts of this clonotype. The chain has TRBV20-1 and TRBJ2-5; 14 bases agree with TRBD2. The CDR3 loop spans 15 amino acids. With V trimmed by 0 bases and J by 4 bases, 1 base remained unmatched. Germline V CDR1 and CDR2: DFQATT, SNEGSKA (reference sequence). CDR3 in amino acids: CSARDGTSGGETQYF. The CDR3 bases are TGCAGTGCTAGAGATGGGACTAGCGGGGGAGAGACCCAGTACTTC.

This clonotype was counted ten times or more. This chain joins TRBV7-2 and TRBJ2-7, with 8 positions matching TRBD2. Germline V gene lookup returns CDR1 SGHTA and CDR2 FQGNSA. Unmatched junction bases numbered 9, after V lost 5 bases and J lost 3 bases. The CDR3 contains 15 residues. The CDR3 DNA sequence: TGTGCCAGCAGCCCCGATGGACTAGCCTACTACGAGCAGTACTTC. It yields the protein CASSPDGLAYYEQYF.

The chain couples TRBV30 to TRBJ2-7; a weak D match, TRBD2 (5 bases). Germline CDR1 is GTSNPN and CDR2 is SVGIG (reference sequence). The CDR3 sequence is 12 residues long. V was shortened by 3 bases and J by 1 base, with 7 bases between the two germline ends. In nucleotides, the CDR3 is TGTGCCTGGAGGGGCGGGTCCTACGAGCAGTACTTC. As protein: CAWRGGSYEQYF.

In this sample, this clonotype turned up many times. The chain combines TRBV3-1 with TRBJ1-2; D is possibly TRBD1 (6 bases). The CDR3 length is 14 residues. Per germline, CDR1 LGHDT and CDR2 YNNKEL (reference sequence). V lost 3 bases, J lost 4 bases, and 12 bases lay in between. CDR3 loop: CASSQDSGPYGYTF. The CDR3 DNA reads TGTGCCAGCAGCCAGGACAGTGGACCCTATGGCTACACCTTC.

The J gene is TRBJ2-3, the V gene TRBV5-1; TRBD1 aligns across 8 bases. The CDR3 spans 19 residues. Trimming removed 0 bases from V and 1 base from J; junction bases left unmatched: 13. CDR1 is SGHRS and CDR2 is YFSETQ in the germline V gene. In nucleotides, the CDR3 is TGCGCCAGCAGCTTGGGACGAGGTCTACAGGGGGTGCGCACAGATACGCAGTATTTT. Translated, it gives CASSLGRGLQGVRTDTQYF.

This clonotype was recorded at least ten times. This chain connects TRBV5-1 to TRBJ2-5, with D tentatively TRBD2 (5 bases). V lost 7 bases and J lost 4, with 14 bases in between. The CDR3 loop spans 13 amino acids. The germline gives CDR1 SGHRS, CDR2 YFSETQ. The CDR3 DNA is TGCGCCAGCCTCGGACTTGAGGGAGAGACCCAGTACTTC. Residues: CASLGLEGETQYF.